This T cell receptor beta chain was recovered during a study of blood T cell repertoires in COVID-19 (dated by TCRdb to 2018 to 2021). Regarding the research as a whole: The collaborator samples originated in the United States, Italy and Spain and spanned the acute and convalescent phases of COVID-19. Samples came from the ongoing ImmuneRACE study (first 160 participants) plus 1,254 subjects from 6 global collaborators. A freely available public database, intended as a resource for researchers studying the immune response to SARS-CoV-2, is where the repertoires were released. The prospective study material was composed of cDNA or gDNA derived from T cells, B-cell-depleted T cells, or PBMCs. Where available, HLA class I and class II types were taken from metadata supplied by the sample provider and were not determined by assay-based typing. The dataset comprised deeply sampled blood TCRbeta repertoires from subjects exposed to, actively infected with, or recovered from COVID-19. The sample metadata nearly always contained a de-identified subject ID, COVID-19 status, age in years and sex. What the research found in general, with its limitations: The quantity of clinical and demographic metadata differed by source and by participant and was supplied without curation.

The CDR3 measures 15 amino acids from cysteine to phenylalanine. Of the read, only the CDR3 DNA is kept; its 45 bases are in frame from base 1. V trim: 5 bases; J trim: 4 bases; unmatched bases: 7. CDR1 and CDR2 are read off the germline V gene as MDHEN and SYDVKM. The immunoSEQ Assay, a bias-controlled multiplex PCR, was used to amplify TCRbeta CDR3 regions from genomic DNA. Regarding the original processing steps: Within the assay, amplification of reference gene primers was used to estimate how many nucleated cells each sample contained. To quantify the absolute abundance of each unique TCRbeta CDR3 rearrangement, sequence reads were collapsed and filtered. For each sample, productive Simpson clonality was calculated as the square root of Simpson's diversity index over productive rearrangements. Not all clones reach the TCRdb copy of this immuneACCESS table, which keeps in-frame sequences only. Checked studies attribute under half of the gap to unresolved V genes and leave the rest unexplained. The V and J calls and clone size come from that table; D and trimming were worked out from the DNA. The sample table records 250,000 to 300,000 clones; roughly 90% of these occur just once. Around 1.9% of the sample goes to the ten largest clones.

Concerning this clone: Its cognate antigen has yet to be identified. Base qualities are not provided; no much larger clone lies one nucleotide away.

In the prospective study, participants were roughly 18 to 100 years old, resided in about two dozen geographic areas of the United States, and were enrolled through a virtual design. In the prospective study, participants were assigned to cohorts based on the clinical history participants reported in a screening survey and a study questionnaire. Recovered participants in ImmuneRACE Cohort 3 were defined as having two consecutive negative NP/OP PCR tests, clearance from a healthcare professional, or resolution of symptoms. Mobile phlebotomists in the prospective study collected whole blood, serum and a nasopharyngeal or oropharyngeal swab from every participant. Over a roughly 2-month period, participants in the prospective study had the option of providing additional blood draws and questionnaires. Blood samples from the prospective study were shipped frozen or at room temperature prior to DNA extraction.

The sequence derives from an older woman who had recovered from COVID-19. Sequencing was carried out using PBMCs or T cells enriched from blood (not recorded which). The rearrangement joined TRBV28 to TRBJ1-1; 10 of the junction bases match TRBD1. The DNA is TGTGCCAGCAGTCCCCCGACAGGGGGCGTCACTGAAGCTTTCTTT. Its product reads: CASSPPTGGVTEAFF. With the portions outside the CDR3 filled from the reference TRBV28 and TRBJ1-1 genes, the complete variable region becomes DVKVTQSSRYLVKRTGEKVFLECVQDMDHENMFWYRQDPGLGLRLIYFSYDVKMKEKGDIPEGYSVSREKKERFSLILESASTNQTSMYLCASSPPTGGVTEAFFGQGTRLTVV.